The 18 T cell receptor beta chains presented below share a single source sample, sequenced in a study of CD8 T cell repertoires and HIV-1 epitope variants. TCRdb keeps only in-frame clones here, not all; method: immunoSEQ multiplex PCR. The repertoire includes 4,500 to 5,500 clones, around 71% of them detected once, and roughly two fifths sits in the top ten. These receptors' targets are unknown. Sequencing input: cultured CD8+ T cells derived from PBMCs. The source is a male donor with HIV.

CDR3 sequence: CASSHTGDSEAFF. The CDR3 DNA reads TGTGCCAGCAGCCATACAGGGGACTCTGAAGCTTTCTTT. The chain carries TRBV13 and TRBJ1-1; 7 positions match TRBD1. CDR1 and CDR2 from the germline V gene are PRHDT and FYEKMQ (reference sequence). Trimming at V came to 5 bases and at J to 6 bases, leaving 6 bases not matched to a gene. The CDR3 is 13 residues long.

The V and J genes are TRBV7-9 and TRBJ2-2, with 9 bases that match TRBD1. The CDR3 totals 18 residues. V was clipped by 5 bases and J by 4 bases; unmatched bases: 14. Germline CDR1 and CDR2: SEHNR and FQNEAQ (reference sequence). The CDR3 bases are TGTGCCAGCAGCCGAGTCACCGGGACAGGGAAGAGCACCGGGGAGCTGTTTTTT. Encoded protein: CASSRVTGTGKSTGELFF.

The gene calls are TRBV27 and TRBJ2-1, with 11 bases aligning to TRBD2. V shed 6 bases, J shed 4 bases, and the junction held 8 bases outside the gene matches. Per the germline V gene, CDR1 is MNHEY and CDR2 is SMNVEV (reference sequence). This CDR3 has 16 residues. Here the CDR3 DNA reads TGTGCCAGCAGCCTAGTTAGCGGGGGGGCATACAATGAGCAGTTCTTC. As protein: CASSLVSGGAYNEQFF.

V is TRBV5-4 and J is TRBJ1-1; D ambiguous. V lost 0 bases and J lost 3, with 6 bases in between. Germline CDR1 is SGHNT and CDR2 is YYREEE (reference sequence). The CDR3 is 13 residues long. CDR3 loop: CASSLASYTEAFF. CDR3 coding DNA: TGTGCCAGCAGCTTGGCGTCTTACACTGAAGCTTTCTTT. Drawing the rest from reference TRBV5-4 and TRBJ1-1, the complete variable domain is ETGVTQSPTHLIKTRGQQVTLRCSSQSGHNTVSWYQQALGQGPQFIFQYYREEENGRGNFPPRFSGLQFPNYSSELNVNALELDDSALYLCASSLASYTEAFFGQGTRLTVV.

The J gene is TRBJ1-1, the V gene TRBV7-9, with a weak D call TRBD1 (5 bases). The CDR3 covers 13 residues. Germline CDR1 reads SEHNR; CDR2 reads FQNEAQ (reference sequence). The V gene lost 4 bases and the J gene lost 4 bases, with 10 bases spanning the gap. CDR3 loop: CASSSRDVTEAFF. For the CDR3, the DNA is TGTGCCAGCAGCTCCCGGGACGTCACTGAAGCTTTCTTT. Full variable domain (remainder filled in from reference TRBV7-9 and TRBJ1-1): DTGVSQNPRHKITKRGQNVTFRCDPISEHNRLYWYRQTLGQGPEFLTYFQNEAQLEKSRLLSDRFSAERPKGSFSTLEIQRTEQGDSAMYLCASSSRDVTEAFFGQGTRLTVV.

This clone was seen once. The chain joins TRBV28 to TRBJ2-7; D perhaps matches TRBD2 (6 bases). This CDR3 is 13 amino acids long. Germline CDR1 MDHEN, CDR2 SYDVKM. The germline V and J ends were trimmed by 3 bases and 2 bases, with 8 bases remaining between them. The CDR3 DNA follows: TGTGCCAGCAGTTTGAGCGGGCCCTACGAGCAGTACTTC. Translated: CASSLSGPYEQYF.

In this sample, this clone is medium-sized. The chain carries TRBV2 and TRBJ2-7; the D gene is possibly TRBD1 (6 bases). The CDR3 contains 14 residues. Germline V gene lookup returns CDR1 SNHLY and CDR2 FYNNEI. The V gene lost 3 bases and the J gene lost 5 bases, with 14 bases spanning the gap. CDR3 sequence: CASSDYGQRDEQYF. CDR3 bases: TGTGCCAGCAGTGACTACGGACAGCGCGACGAGCAGTACTTC.

The gene calls are TRBV6-1 and TRBJ1-2; tentatively, D is TRBD1 (6 bases). V lost 5 bases and J 6 bases, leaving 13 bases between the germline ends. CDR1 and CDR2 (germline): MNHNS, SASEGT. This CDR3 is built from 13 residues. The DNA for the CDR3 is TGTGCCAGCAGTTATTTGGGGGCCGATGGCTACACCTTC. Amino acid sequence: CASSYLGADGYTF.

The chain joins TRBV9 to TRBJ1-1; 8 nucleotides match TRBD1. CDR1 is SGDLS, CDR2 YYNGEE, per germline. V gave up 0 bases and J gave up 2 bases; unmatched junction bases: 6. The CDR3 loop spans 16 amino acids. The CDR3 bases are TGTGCCAGCAGCGTAGGGGCAGGGGGCCTCAACACTGAAGCTTTCTTT. This encodes CASSVGAGGLNTEAFF.

The chain links TRBV28 to TRBJ2-7; the match to TRBD1 covers 8 bases. The CDR3 runs 13 residues. Germline assignment: CDR1 MDHEN and CDR2 SYDVKM. J lost 3 bases, V lost 6 bases, and 4 bases had no gene match. The DNA of the CDR3 is TGTGCCAGCAGGCCTACAGGGGGCTACGAGCAGTACTTC. As protein: CASRPTGGYEQYF.

A single count supports this clone. V and J are TRBV4-3 and TRBJ2-7; TRBD2 agrees at 9 bases. Germline V lookup: CDR1 LGHNA, CDR2 YSLEER. Trimming cost V 0 bases and J 3 bases; bases outside gene matches: 6. The CDR3 is 16 residues long. DNA for the CDR3: TGCGCCAGCAGCCAAGAAGCCGGGACTAGCAACTACGAGCAGTACTTC. This translates into CASSQEAGTSNYEQYF.

In its sample, this clone was seen a few times. The rearrangement joins TRBV5-4 to TRBJ2-2; D possibly corresponds to TRBD1 (5 bases). The CDR3 runs 13 residues. The V end lost 2 bases, the J end lost 6 bases, and 8 bases lay between the germline ends. Germline V lookup: CDR1 SGHNT, CDR2 YYREEE (reference sequence). In DNA, the CDR3 is TGTGCCAGCAGCTTTCTGGGGCCCGGGGAGCTGTTTTTT. Translating it yields CASSFLGPGELFF.

The chain has TRBV7-2 and TRBJ2-7; 7 bases line up with TRBD2. The V gene end was trimmed by 4 bases and the J gene end by 0 bases; junction bases not matched to a gene: 9. CDR3 size: 16 residues. Germline CDR1 is SGHTA and CDR2 is FQGNSA. The CDR3 DNA follows: TGTGCCAGCAGCTCACAAACTAGCGAGCGCTCCTACGAGCAGTACTTC. Its protein product is CASSSQTSERSYEQYF.

The rearrangement uses TRBV4-3 and TRBJ1-1; the D is unclear. The CDR3 has 16 residues. The V end was cut by 1 base, the J end by 3 bases, with 15 bases between. CDR1 is LGHNA and CDR2 is YSLEER in the germline V gene. CDR3 nucleotides: TGCGCCAGCAGCCAAGGGTCGGGTGGATTTTACACTGAAGCTTTCTTT. Amino acid sequence: CASSQGSGGFYTEAFF.

The chain carries TRBV4-1 and TRBJ2-1; D gene unclear. CDR3 length: 11 residues. Trimming left V 4 bases short and J 7 bases short, with 5 bases between. Per the germline V gene, CDR1 is MGHRA and CDR2 is YSYEKL. The CDR3 region has the DNA TGCGCCAGCAGCCTCGGGAATGAGCAGTTCTTC. Amino acid sequence: CASSLGNEQFF.

This clone was detected only once. This chain uses TRBV4-1 with TRBJ2-7, with TRBD2 matching 7 bases. The CDR3 extends over 15 amino acids. J gave up 1 base and V 1 base, and 4 bases lay outside the gene matches. Germline CDR1 is MGHRA and CDR2 is YSYEKL. The CDR3 DNA is TGCGCCAGCAGCCAAGGAGCGGGGAGTTCCTACGAGCAGTACTTC. It translates to CASSQGAGSSYEQYF.

CDR3 sequence: CASSVGLASSYNEQFF. As DNA, the CDR3 is TGCGCCAGCAGCGTGGGACTAGCGAGCTCCTACAATGAGCAGTTCTTC. V and J are TRBV5-1 and TRBJ2-1, with 10 bases lining up with TRBD2. V was pared by 4 bases and J by 0 bases, with 4 bases of the junction left unmatched. Germline V gene lookup returns CDR1 SGHRS and CDR2 YFSETQ. The CDR3 loop spans 16 amino acids.

This chain links TRBV11-2 with TRBJ2-1, with D perhaps assigned TRBD1 or TRBD2 (6 bases each). The CDR3 spans 15 residues. Germline CDR1 and CDR2: SGHAT and FQNNGV. V shed 0 bases and J shed 5 bases, with 11 bases lying between them. The CDR3 is CASSLDGGTDNEQFF. CDR3 DNA: TGTGCCAGCAGCTTAGACGGGGGCACTGACAATGAGCAGTTCTTC.